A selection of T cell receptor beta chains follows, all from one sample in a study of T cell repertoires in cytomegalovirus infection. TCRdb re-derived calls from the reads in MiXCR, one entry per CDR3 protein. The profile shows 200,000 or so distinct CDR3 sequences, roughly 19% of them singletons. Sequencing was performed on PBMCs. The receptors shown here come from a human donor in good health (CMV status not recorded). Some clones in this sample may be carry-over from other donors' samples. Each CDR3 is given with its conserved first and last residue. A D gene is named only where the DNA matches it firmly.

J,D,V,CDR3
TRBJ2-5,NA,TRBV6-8,CAVSSQGRPQETQYF
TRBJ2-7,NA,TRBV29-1,CSVLADRELEQYF
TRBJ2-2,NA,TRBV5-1,CASSRDTPNTGELFF
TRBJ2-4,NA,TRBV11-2,CASSLRAYGAQYF
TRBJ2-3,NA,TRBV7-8,CASSLDSGWGTDTQYF
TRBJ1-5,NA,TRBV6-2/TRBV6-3,CASSSSGTWYGEPQHF
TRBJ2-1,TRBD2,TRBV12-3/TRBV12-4,CASRPGLSTSGRPYNEQFF
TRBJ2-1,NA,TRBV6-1,CASRTRIEQFF
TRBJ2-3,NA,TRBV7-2,CASSLVRGSTDTQYF
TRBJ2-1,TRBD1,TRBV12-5,CASGPRQGALIYEQFF
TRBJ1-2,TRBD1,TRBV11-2,CASSLEGTDYGYTF
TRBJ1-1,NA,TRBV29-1,CSAIIPSGAFF
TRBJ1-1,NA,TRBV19,CASTRGLSNTEAFF
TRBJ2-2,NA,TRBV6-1,CASIAGARTGVLFF
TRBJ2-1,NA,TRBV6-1,CASSLQYSNNEQFF
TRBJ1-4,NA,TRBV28,CASNRGDEKLFF
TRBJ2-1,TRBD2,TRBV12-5,CASGLRLAGGYEQFF
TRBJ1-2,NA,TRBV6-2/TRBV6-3,CASSYRGSGSGYTF
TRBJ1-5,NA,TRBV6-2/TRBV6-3,CASSRPPIGQTSNQPQHF
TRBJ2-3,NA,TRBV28,CASRIEGTTDTQYF
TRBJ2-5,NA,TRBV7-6,CASSLGTAKRTQYF
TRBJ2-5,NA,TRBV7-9,CASSLIQETQYF
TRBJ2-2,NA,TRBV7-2,CASSLQGPRSGELFF
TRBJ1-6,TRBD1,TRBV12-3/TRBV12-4,CASSLGQGGLNSPLHF